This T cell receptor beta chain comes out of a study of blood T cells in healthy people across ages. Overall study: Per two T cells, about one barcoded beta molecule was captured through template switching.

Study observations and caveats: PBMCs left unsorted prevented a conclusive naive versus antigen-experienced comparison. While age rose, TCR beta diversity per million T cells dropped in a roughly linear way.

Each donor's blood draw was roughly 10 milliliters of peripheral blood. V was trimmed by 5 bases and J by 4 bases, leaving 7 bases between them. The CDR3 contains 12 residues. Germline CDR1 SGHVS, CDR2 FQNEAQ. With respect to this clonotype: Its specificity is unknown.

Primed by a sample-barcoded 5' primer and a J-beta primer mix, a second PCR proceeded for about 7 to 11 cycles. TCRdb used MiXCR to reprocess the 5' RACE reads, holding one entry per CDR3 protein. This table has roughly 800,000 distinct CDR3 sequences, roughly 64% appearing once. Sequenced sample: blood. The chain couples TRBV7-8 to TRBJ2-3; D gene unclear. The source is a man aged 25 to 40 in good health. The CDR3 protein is CASSISSDTQYF. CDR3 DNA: TGTGCCAGCAGCATTAGTTCAGATACGCAGTATTTT.